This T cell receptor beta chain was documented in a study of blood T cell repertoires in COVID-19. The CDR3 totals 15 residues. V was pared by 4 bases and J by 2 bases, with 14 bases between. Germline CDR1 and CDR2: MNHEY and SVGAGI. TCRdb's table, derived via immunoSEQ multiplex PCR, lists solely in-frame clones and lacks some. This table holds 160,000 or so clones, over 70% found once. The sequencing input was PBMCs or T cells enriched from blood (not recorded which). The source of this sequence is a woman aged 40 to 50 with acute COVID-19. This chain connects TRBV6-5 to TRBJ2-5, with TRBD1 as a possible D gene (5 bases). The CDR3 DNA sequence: TGTGCCAGCAGTTCAGGGTCAGGGCGGCAAGAGACCCAGTACTTC. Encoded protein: CASSSGSGRQETQYF.